This entry concerns a single TCR beta chain. Which antigen it targets is not known. Base quality data are lacking; no much larger clone is found one base away. These data originate in a study of blood T cell repertoires in COVID-19 (dated by TCRdb to the early 2020s). About the full investigation: The collaborator samples originated in the United States, Italy and Spain and spanned the acute and convalescent phases of COVID-19. Samples were obtained from the ongoing ImmuneRACE study (first 160 participants) and from over 1,000 subjects provided by 6 global collaborators. The prospective study material was composed of cDNA or gDNA derived from T cells, B-cell-depleted T cells, or PBMCs. Subjects who had been exposed to COVID-19, were actively infected with it, or had recovered from it provided the deeply sampled blood TCRbeta repertoires that made up the dataset. The repertoires were released in a freely available public database meant as a resource for research on the immune response to SARS-CoV-2. A de-identified subject ID, COVID-19 status, age in years and sex were almost always included in the sample metadata. HLA class I and class II types, where available, came from metadata supplied by the sample provider rather than from assay-based typing. Broader findings and caveats from the paper: How much clinical and demographic metadata was included differed by source and by participant, and the metadata was provided uncurated.

Whole blood was collected in K2EDTA tubes by collaborating institutions according to the institutions' own protocols. For TCRbeta analysis, collaborator samples were shipped as frozen whole blood, as isolated PBMCs, or as DNA extracted from either sample type. The CDR1 and CDR2 encoded by the germline V gene (reference sequence) are LNHDA and SQIVND. The trim is 3 bases for V and 7 bases for J, with a gap of 7 bases between the germline ends. From cysteine to phenylalanine, the CDR3 is 11 amino acids long. Just the 33-base CDR3 DNA is kept, in frame starting at base 1. TCRbeta CDR3 regions were amplified from genomic DNA using the immunoSEQ Assay, a bias-controlled multiplex PCR. In the original analysis: The number of nucleated cells in each sample was estimated by amplification of reference gene primers within the assay. To quantify the absolute abundance of each unique TCRbeta CDR3 rearrangement, sequence reads were collapsed and filtered. For each sample, productive Simpson clonality was calculated as the square root of Simpson's diversity index over productive rearrangements. Not all clones reach the TCRdb copy of this immuneACCESS table, which keeps in-frame sequences only. Checked studies attribute under half of the gap to unresolved V genes and leave the rest unexplained. The V and J calls and clone size were taken over from that table, and D and trimming were inferred from the DNA. Present in this sample are 110,000 or so clones, approximately 80% of which were seen just once. The ten largest clones take up approximately 7.9% of the sample.

The receptor chain draws on TRBV19 and TRBJ2-7; a tentative D call is TRBD2 (6 bases match). The sequencing input was peripheral blood. This clonotype was obtained from a woman older than 75 with active or convalescent COVID-19. CDR3 sequence: CASSIGGEQYF. Read as DNA, the sequence is TGTGCCAGTAGTATCGGAGGGGAGCAGTACTTC.